The 11 T cell receptor beta chains reported below all come from one sample, sequenced in a study of T cell responses to AZD1222 COVID-19 vaccine. Assay: immunoSEQ multiplex PCR; the TCRdb copy retains only in-frame clones and omits some. There are tens of thousands of clones in the sample; 80% to 85% occur only once, and roughly an eighth lies in the top ten. This sample comprised peripheral blood, obtained on day 0 of AZD1222 vaccination. The receptors stem from an adult in good health.

The genes are TRBV4-1 and TRBJ1-6; D unclear. The CDR3 contains 16 residues. Between the trimmed V and J ends, which lost 0 bases and 0 bases, there was a span of 6 bases. Germline values: CDR1 MGHRA, CDR2 YSYEKL. CDR3 nucleotides: TGCGCCAGCAGCCAAGAAAGCTACTCCTATAATTCACCCCTCCACTTT. Protein: CASSQESYSYNSPLHF.

The chain couples TRBV4-1 to TRBJ2-7; possible D gene TRBD2, 5 bases. The germline CDR1 and CDR2 sequences are MGHRA and YSYEKL. Trimming stripped 0 bases from V and 2 bases from J, with 14 bases between. The CDR3 extends over 16 amino acids. The DNA of the CDR3 is TGCGCCAGCAGCCAAGATACCGGCTACGGGGCCTACGAGCAGTACTTC. It specifies CASSQDTGYGAYEQYF.

The CDR3 DNA reads as TGTGCCAGCAGTTTTTACCGGGAGAATTCACCCCTCCACTTT. Translated: CASSFYRENSPLHF. The gene calls are TRBV27 and TRBJ1-6; no reliable D call. The CDR3 is made up of 14 amino acids. The V end lost 3 bases, the J end lost 7 bases, and 10 bases lay between the germline ends. Germline CDR1 MNHEY, CDR2 SMNVEV (reference sequence).

This clone is a singleton in its sample. The chain joins TRBV11-2 to TRBJ1-4; 7 bases fit TRBD1. Losses at the gene ends were 5 bases for V and 4 bases for J; bases not matched to a gene: 16. This CDR3 comprises 18 residues. The germline CDR1 and CDR2 sequences are SGHAT and FQNNGV. The CDR3 loop is CASSPRTGPAFLNEKLFF. In DNA form, the CDR3 reads TGTGCCAGCAGCCCTCGGACAGGACCTGCCTTTCTTAATGAAAAACTGTTTTTT.

The chain couples TRBV28 to TRBJ1-5; D gene uncertain. Germline-derived CDR1 and CDR2 are MDHEN and SYDVKM. CDR3 length: 15 residues. V lost 3 bases, J lost 7 bases, and 16 bases lay in between. The CDR3 reads CASSFWARDNQPQHF. Here the CDR3 DNA reads TGTGCCAGCAGTTTCTGGGCAAGAGACAACCAGCCCCAGCATTTT.

A remark on this clone: Other DNA variants within this sample encode the same CDR3. This rearrangement joins TRBV5-1 to TRBJ2-3; D possibly corresponds to TRBD1 (6 bases). Trimming removed 3 bases at V and 0 bases at J, with 8 bases between. The CDR3 loop spans 14 amino acids. CDR1 and CDR2 from the germline V gene are SGHRS and YFSETQ. The CDR3 region has the DNA TGCGCCAGCAGCTCTGACAGGAGCACAGATACGCAGTATTTT. Amino acids: CASSSDRSTDTQYF.

This chain connects TRBV28 to TRBJ2-2; the D gene is possibly TRBD1 (5 bases). The V end was cut by 3 bases, the J end by 8 bases, with 16 bases between. The CDR3 loop spans 15 amino acids. Germline lookup yields CDR1 MDHEN and CDR2 SYDVKM. The DNA of the CDR3 is TGTGCCAGCAGTTTGACCGACAGCGTACGAGGGGAGCTGTTTTTT. Protein: CASSLTDSVRGELFF.

The chain combines TRBV4-3 with TRBJ2-7; possible D gene TRBD2, 6 bases. The CDR3 runs 14 residues. The germline gives CDR1 LGHNA, CDR2 YSLEER. Trimming took off 3 bases at V and 2 bases at J, with 11 bases between the two ends. CDR3 nucleotide sequence: TGCGCCAGCAGCCACCTGGAGGGGCCCTACGAGCAGTACTTC. As protein: CASSHLEGPYEQYF.

V is TRBV24-1 and J is TRBJ1-4; TRBD1 is a possible D gene (5 bases). CDR1 and CDR2 (germline): KGHDR, SFDVKD. The CDR3 spans 14 residues. V was clipped by 4 bases and J by 7 bases, with 12 bases between them. This CDR3 is CATSDKGRSEKLFF. Here the CDR3 DNA reads TGTGCCACCAGTGACAAGGGACGCAGTGAAAAACTGTTTTTT.

This clone was counted once. This rearrangement joins TRBV6-5 to TRBJ2-7; TRBD1 agrees at 9 bases. In germline, CDR1 is MNHEY, CDR2 SVGAGI. The CDR3 consists of 14 residues. J was trimmed by 4 bases and V by 7 bases; bases with no gene match: 8. CDR3 loop: CASIMTGGAYEQYF. DNA for the CDR3: TGTGCCAGCATTATGACAGGGGGAGCATACGAGCAGTACTTC.

This clone has at least ten counts. The gene calls are TRBV2 and TRBJ1-5; D gene unclear. Deletions cut 2 bases from V and 7 bases from J, with 9 bases between. The CDR3 length is 13 residues. Germline V gives CDR1 SNHLY, CDR2 FYNNEI. The DNA for the CDR3 is TGTGCCAGCAGTGAACTTAGCCGGCAGCCCCAGCATTTT. This sequence encodes CASSELSRQPQHF.